Each of the 22 T cell receptor beta chains below was sequenced from the same sample in a study of T cell responses to AZD1222 COVID-19 vaccine. Here immunoSEQ multiplex PCR was the method, and the copy in TCRdb shows in-frame clones only, minus some. The sample has 200,000 to 250,000 clones, about 93% seen once. The starting material was peripheral blood, obtained on day 0 of MenACWY control vaccination. The source is an adult in good health.

This chain joins TRBV23-1 and TRBJ1-5; possibly TRBD1 for D (5 bases). TRBV23-1 is placed among ORFs of uncertain function. The V end lost 0 bases, the J end lost 9 bases, and 15 bases lay between the germline ends. This CDR3 spans 15 amino acids. CDR3 residues: CASSQSAGGTTPQHF. CDR3 bases: TGCGCCAGCAGTCAATCGGCGGGGGGTACCACGCCCCAGCATTTT.

The chain has TRBV15 and TRBJ1-2, with D uncertain. Trimming cost V 0 bases and J 8 bases, with 7 bases left between them. The CDR3 is made up of 12 amino acids. Germline V gene lookup returns CDR1 LNHNV and CDR2 YYDKDF (reference sequence). Here the CDR3 DNA reads TGTGCCACCAGCAGAGATCAGAGCGGCTACACCTTC. The encoded protein is CATSRDQSGYTF. Based on the CDR3 plus reference TRBV15 and TRBJ1-2, the full variable domain is DAMVIQNPRYQVTQFGKPVTLSCSQTLNHNVMYWYQQKSSQAPKLLFHYYDKDFNNEADTPDNFQSRRPNTSFCFLDIRSPGLGDTAMYLCATSRDQSGYTFGSGTRLTVV.

The rearrangement joins TRBV6-2 or TRBV6-3 to TRBJ1-1; 7 nucleotides agree with TRBD1. Losses at the gene ends were 6 bases for V and 2 bases for J; bases not matched to a gene: 3. CDR3 size: 13 residues. In germline, CDR1 is MNHEY, CDR2 SVGEGT. CDR3 sequence reads: CASSRTGNTEAFF. CDR3 nucleotide sequence: TGTGCCAGCAGCCGGACAGGCAACACTGAAGCTTTCTTT.

Regarding this clone: Different DNA sequences within this sample yield the same CDR3. This chain joins TRBV29-1 and TRBJ1-2; D is ambiguous. Per the germline V gene, CDR1 is SQVTM and CDR2 is ANQGSEA. V shed 4 bases and J shed 2 bases, with 8 bases lying between them. This CDR3 is built from 12 residues. The CDR3 nucleotides read TGCAGCGTTGGGACGGCCAACTATGGCTACACCTTC. The encoded protein is CSVGTANYGYTF.

J is TRBJ2-3 and V is TRBV7-6, with D tentatively TRBD2 (7 bases). Germline loops: CDR1 SGHVS, CDR2 FNYEAQ. The CDR3 spans 15 residues. Between the trimmed V and J ends, which lost 5 bases and 4 bases, there was a span of 16 bases. CDR3 protein: CASSPTGRVPDTQYF. The CDR3 bases are TGTGCCAGCAGCCCCACAGGGAGGGTCCCAGATACGCAGTATTTT.

J is TRBJ2-5 and V is TRBV3-1 (or the pseudogene TRBV3-2), with 12 nucleotides matching TRBD2. Trimming cost V 3 bases and J 4 bases; bases outside gene matches: 9. Germline lookup yields CDR1 LGHDT and CDR2 YNNKEL (reference sequence). The CDR3 loop spans 17 amino acids. The CDR3 region is CASSHSTSGGRVETQYF. CDR3 sequence (DNA): TGTGCCAGCAGCCACTCGACTAGCGGGGGCCGGGTAGAGACCCAGTACTTC.

The rearrangement links TRBV3-1 (or the pseudogene TRBV3-2) to TRBJ1-4; D is unresolved. Germline values: CDR1 LGHDT, CDR2 YNNKEL (reference sequence). The V end was cut by 1 base, the J end by 10 bases, with 10 bases between. This CDR3 contains 13 residues. Written as DNA, the CDR3 is TGTGCCAGCAGCCAAGGAGCGAAGGGAAAACTGTTTTTT. Translation: CASSQGAKGKLFF.

This chain uses TRBV14 with TRBJ1-6, with D hard to call. V was clipped by 6 bases and J by 9 bases, with 12 bases between them. Germline CDR1 SGHDN, CDR2 FVKESK. This CDR3 contains 13 residues. Written as DNA, the CDR3 is TGTGCCAGCAGGGAAGGTTTGGGTTCACCCCTCCACTTT. Translating gives CASREGLGSPLHF.

The rearrangement links TRBV9 to TRBJ2-1; 12 bases are shared with TRBD1. Germline V gene data show CDR1 as SGDLS and CDR2 as YYNGEE. This CDR3 spans 15 amino acids. V was clipped by 3 bases and J by 9 bases; unmatched bases: 7. The CDR3 loop reads CASSARGTGGSEQFF. The CDR3 DNA is TGTGCCAGCAGCGCCCGCGGGACAGGGGGCAGTGAGCAGTTCTTC.

The gene calls are TRBV20-1 and TRBJ1-5, with a tentative D call TRBD1 (6 bases). The CDR3 loop spans 14 amino acids. Germline CDR1 is DFQATT and CDR2 is SNEGSKA (reference sequence). V was shortened by 3 bases and J by 0 bases, with 9 bases between the two germline ends. CDR3 sequence reads: CSASRGNSNQPQHF. In DNA form, the CDR3 reads TGCAGTGCTAGTAGGGGGAATAGCAATCAGCCCCAGCATTTT.

The CDR3 DNA follows: TGTGCCAGCAGTTACTCAACAGGGGCGGGTGGCTACACCTTC. Translated, it gives CASSYSTGAGGYTF. This chain joins TRBV6-6 and TRBJ1-2; 7 nucleotides line up with TRBD1. The trim removed 0 bases at V and 7 bases at J, leaving 5 bases unmatched. The CDR3 spans 14 residues. Germline CDR1 reads MNHNY; CDR2 reads SVGAGI (reference sequence).

The chain links TRBV5-4 to TRBJ2-3, with 8 nucleotides matching TRBD2. V shed 4 bases and J 3 bases; nucleotides not matched to a gene: 7. Germline CDR1 and CDR2: SGHNT and YYREEE (reference sequence). The CDR3 consists of 15 residues. The CDR3 is CASSPSGGRTDTQYF. The CDR3 DNA follows: TGTGCCAGCAGCCCCTCGGGGGGGCGGACAGATACGCAGTATTTT.

This clone was seen just once. The chain recombines TRBV2 with TRBJ2-6; a weak D match, TRBD1 (6 bases). From germline, CDR1 is SNHLY and CDR2 FYNNEI. CDR3 length equals 17 residues. Trimming took 5 bases from V and 3 from J, leaving 17 bases between them. The DNA for the CDR3 is TGTGCCAGCAGTCCAGGGGTCGGAGCTCGTGGGGCCAACGTCCTGACTTTC. It specifies CASSPGVGARGANVLTF.

The chain links TRBV19 to TRBJ1-1; 8 bases line up with TRBD1. In germline, CDR1 is LNHDA, CDR2 SQIVND (reference sequence). V shed 3 bases and J 11 bases; nucleotides not matched to a gene: 8. This CDR3 is built from 13 residues. DNA of the CDR3: TGTGCCAGTAGTATGCAGGGGGCCCCCGAGGCTTTCTTT. Its protein product is CASSMQGAPEAFF.

The CDR3 region has the DNA TGCAGCGTTGCCCAACTTCCTAGGACAGGGAAAGGCTACACCTTC. This gives the protein CSVAQLPRTGKGYTF. The V gene is TRBV29-1, the J gene TRBJ1-2; TRBD1 matches at 8 bases. CDR3 length equals 15 residues. V trimming: 4 bases; J trimming: 8 bases; junction bases outside the gene matches: 15. CDR1 and CDR2 from the germline V gene are SQVTM and ANQGSEA.

This rearrangement joins TRBV19 to TRBJ2-1; 8 bases match TRBD2. The CDR3 is made up of 15 amino acids. CDR1 and CDR2 from the germline V gene are LNHDA and SQIVND (reference sequence). V lost 5 bases, J lost 8 bases, and 11 bases stayed unmatched. CDR3 amino acids: CASSLEGLVNDEQFF. The CDR3 DNA is TGTGCCAGTAGTCTGGAGGGACTAGTGAACGATGAGCAGTTCTTC. Based on the CDR3 plus reference TRBV19 and TRBJ2-1, the full variable domain is DGGITQSPKYLFRKEGQNVTLSCEQNLNHDAMYWYRQDPGQGLRLIYYSQIVNDFQKGDIAEGYSVSREKKESFPLTVTSAQKNPTAFYLCASSLEGLVNDEQFFGPGTRLTVL.

The chain couples TRBV4-3 to TRBJ1-2; 9 bases are shared with TRBD1. CDR3 length: 17 amino acids. The V gene end was trimmed by 0 bases and the J gene end by 4 bases; junction bases not matched to a gene: 9. Germline V gene data show CDR1 as LGHNA and CDR2 as YSLEER. For the CDR3, the DNA is TGCGCCAGCAGCCAAGAAACCGGGACAGGGAAATTCTATGGCTACACCTTC. It codes for CASSQETGTGKFYGYTF.

This clone appeared a few times. The chain recombines TRBV5-4 with TRBJ1-2; TRBD1 is a possible D gene (6 bases). Trimming removed 0 bases from V and 2 bases from J, with 8 bases in between. The germline gives CDR1 SGHNT, CDR2 YYREEE (reference sequence). The CDR3 consists of 14 residues. CDR3 DNA sequence: TGTGCCAGCAGCTTGGGACAGGCGAACTATGGCTACACCTTC. Protein: CASSLGQANYGYTF.

The chain couples TRBV6-5 to TRBJ1-6; no definite D call. Trimming pared 6 bases from V and 7 bases from J, leaving 4 bases between. CDR1 and CDR2 from the germline V gene are MNHEY and SVGAGI. The CDR3 runs 11 residues. The CDR3 DNA sequence: TGTGCCAGCAGGTCAAATTCACCCCTCCACTTT. Amino acid sequence: CASRSNSPLHF.

Here the CDR3 DNA reads TGTGCCTGCCAAGGACTGATGAACACTGAAGCTTTCTTT. It is translated as CACQGLMNTEAFF. The chain combines TRBV6-5 with TRBJ1-1; D ambiguous. CDR3 length: 13 amino acids. The V end was cut by 11 bases, the J end by 0 bases, with 13 bases between. Germline assignment: CDR1 MNHEY and CDR2 SVGAGI.

With respect to this clone: Other DNA sequences in this specimen translate into the identical CDR3. The chain uses TRBV28 and TRBJ1-1; TRBD1 matches 8 bases. V shed 6 bases, J shed 1 base, and the junction held 4 bases outside the gene matches. Germline CDR1 and CDR2: MDHEN and SYDVKM. The CDR3 length is 14 residues. The CDR3 protein is CASRTGTGNTEAFF. The CDR3, as DNA: TGTGCCAGCAGAACAGGGACAGGGAACACTGAAGCTTTCTTT.

The CDR3 reads CASTGAPDEKLFF. DNA for the CDR3: TGCGCCAGCACCGGGGCACCGGATGAAAAACTGTTTTTT. J is TRBJ1-4 and V is TRBV4-3; maybe TRBD1 (5 bases). CDR3 size: 13 residues. Looked up from germline, CDR1 is LGHNA and CDR2 is YSLEER. The V and J ends lost 7 bases and 6 bases respectively, with 12 bases between them.